This T cell receptor (beta chain) was captured in a study of response to subunit inactivated influenza vaccine. Broader study findings: Each seasonal influenza vaccination recruits few new T cells, the authors suggested.

This clonotype was counted only a few times. Its antigen is undetermined. One entry per CDR3 protein, called by TCRdb with MiXCR from the RT-PCR reads. Of approximately 530,000 distinct CDR3 sequences listed, less than 10% are singletons. CDR3 length: 15 residues. Germline V gives CDR1 SGHDT, CDR2 YYEEEE. Deletions cut 6 bases from V and 3 bases from J, with 17 bases between. The source is a man aged 45-69 years who received an inactivated influenza vaccine. The chain has TRBV5-6 and TRBJ2-3; D is perhaps TRBD2 (7 bases). Specimen: PBMCs from blood, collected about 24 months after vaccination. CDR3 bases: TGTGCCAGCATCCGTTTAGGGGGGGAAACAGATACGCAGTATTTT. It translates to CASIRLGGETDTQYF.